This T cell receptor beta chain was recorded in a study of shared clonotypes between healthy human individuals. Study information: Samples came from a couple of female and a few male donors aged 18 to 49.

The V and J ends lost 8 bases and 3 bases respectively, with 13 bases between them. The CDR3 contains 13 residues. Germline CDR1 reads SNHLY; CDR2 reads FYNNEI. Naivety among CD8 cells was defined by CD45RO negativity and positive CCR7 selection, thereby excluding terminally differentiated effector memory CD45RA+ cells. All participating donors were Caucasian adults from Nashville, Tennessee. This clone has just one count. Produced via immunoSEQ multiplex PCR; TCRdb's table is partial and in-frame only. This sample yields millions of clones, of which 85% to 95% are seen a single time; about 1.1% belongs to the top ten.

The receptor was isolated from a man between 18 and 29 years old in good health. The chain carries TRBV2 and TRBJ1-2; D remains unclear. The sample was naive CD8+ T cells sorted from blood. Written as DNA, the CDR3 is TGTGCCAGCGAACGGGATCCCTACTATGGCTACACCTTC. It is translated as CASERDPYYGYTF.